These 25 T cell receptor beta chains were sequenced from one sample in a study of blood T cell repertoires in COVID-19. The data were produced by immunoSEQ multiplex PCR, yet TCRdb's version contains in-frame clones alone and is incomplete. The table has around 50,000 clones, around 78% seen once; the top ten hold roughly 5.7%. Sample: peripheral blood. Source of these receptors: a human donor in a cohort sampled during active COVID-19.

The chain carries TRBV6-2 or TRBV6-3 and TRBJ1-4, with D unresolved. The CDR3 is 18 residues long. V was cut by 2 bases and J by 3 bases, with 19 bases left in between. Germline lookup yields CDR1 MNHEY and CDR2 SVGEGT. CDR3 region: CASSYGSERGLANEKLFF. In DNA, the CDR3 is TGTGCCAGCAGTTACGGGTCGGAAAGAGGGCTGGCTAATGAAAAACTGTTTTTT.

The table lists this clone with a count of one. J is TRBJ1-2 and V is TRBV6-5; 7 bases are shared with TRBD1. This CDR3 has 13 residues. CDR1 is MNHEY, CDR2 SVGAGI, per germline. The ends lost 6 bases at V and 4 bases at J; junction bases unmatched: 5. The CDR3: CASRGGQSYGYTF. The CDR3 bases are TGTGCCAGCAGGGGGGGACAGTCCTATGGCTACACCTTC.

For the CDR3, the DNA is TGTGCCAGCAGCTTGACAGGGGTATCCCAAACCTACGAGCAGTACTTC. Translation: CASSLTGVSQTYEQYF. The rearrangement uses TRBV11-2 and TRBJ2-7, with 8 bases lining up with TRBD1. With V trimmed by 3 bases and J by 2 bases, 9 bases remained unmatched. CDR1 is SGHAT, CDR2 FQNNGV, per germline. There are 16 residues in the CDR3.

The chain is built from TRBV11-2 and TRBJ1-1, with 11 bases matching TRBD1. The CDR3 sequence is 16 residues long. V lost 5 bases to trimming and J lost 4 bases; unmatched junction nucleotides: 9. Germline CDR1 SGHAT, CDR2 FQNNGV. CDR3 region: CASSPRTGGGGTEAFF. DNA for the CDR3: TGTGCCAGCAGCCCTCGGACAGGGGGCGGGGGCACTGAAGCTTTCTTT.

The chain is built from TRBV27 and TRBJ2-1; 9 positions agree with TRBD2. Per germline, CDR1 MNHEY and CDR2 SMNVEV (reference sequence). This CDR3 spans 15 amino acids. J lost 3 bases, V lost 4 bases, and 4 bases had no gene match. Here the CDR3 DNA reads TGTGCCAGCAGTTCCGCGGGGGGGATCTACAATGAGCAGTTCTTC. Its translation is CASSSAGGIYNEQFF.

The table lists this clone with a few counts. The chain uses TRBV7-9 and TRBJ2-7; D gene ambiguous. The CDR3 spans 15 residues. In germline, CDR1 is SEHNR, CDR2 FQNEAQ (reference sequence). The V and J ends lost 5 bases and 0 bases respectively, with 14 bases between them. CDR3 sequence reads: CASSQLGQDSYEQYF. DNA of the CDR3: TGTGCCAGCAGCCAATTGGGCCAGGACTCCTACGAGCAGTACTTC. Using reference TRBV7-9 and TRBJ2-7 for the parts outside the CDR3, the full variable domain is DTGVSQNPRHKITKRGQNVTFRCDPISEHNRLYWYRQTLGQGPEFLTYFQNEAQLEKSRLLSDRFSAERPKGSFSTLEIQRTEQGDSAMYLCASSQLGQDSYEQYFGPGTRLTVT.

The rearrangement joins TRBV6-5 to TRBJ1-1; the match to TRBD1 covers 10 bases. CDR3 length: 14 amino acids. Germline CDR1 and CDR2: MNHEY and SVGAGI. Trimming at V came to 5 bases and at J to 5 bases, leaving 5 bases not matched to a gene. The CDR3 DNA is TGTGCCAGCAGTCCGACAGGGGGCCGAACTGAAGCTTTCTTT. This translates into CASSPTGGRTEAFF.

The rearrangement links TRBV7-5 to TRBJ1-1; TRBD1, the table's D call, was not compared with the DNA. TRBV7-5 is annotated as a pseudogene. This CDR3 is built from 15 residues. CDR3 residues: CVRSLGLLMNTEAFF. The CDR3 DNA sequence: TGTGTCAGAAGCTTGGGGCTCCTCATGAACACTGAAGCTTTCTTT.

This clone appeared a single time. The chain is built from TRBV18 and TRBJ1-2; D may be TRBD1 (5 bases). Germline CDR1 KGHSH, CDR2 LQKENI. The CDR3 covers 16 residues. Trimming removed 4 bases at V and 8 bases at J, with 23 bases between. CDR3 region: CASSRFGGKEERGYTF. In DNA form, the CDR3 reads TGTGCCAGCTCACGATTCGGGGGAAAAGAAGAGAGGGGCTACACCTTC. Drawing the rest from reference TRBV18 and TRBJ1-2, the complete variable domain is NAGVMQNPRHLVRRRGQEARLRCSPMKGHSHVYWYRQLPEEGLKFMVYLQKENIIDESGMPKERFSAEFPKEGPSILRIQQVVRGDSAAYFCASSRFGGKEERGYTFGSGTRLTVV.

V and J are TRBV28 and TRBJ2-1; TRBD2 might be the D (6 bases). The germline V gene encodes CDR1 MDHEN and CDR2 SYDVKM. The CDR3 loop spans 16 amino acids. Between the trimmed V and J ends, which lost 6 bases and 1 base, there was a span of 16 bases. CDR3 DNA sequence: TGTGCCAGCAGGTCTTCGACTAGAGGATCCTACAATGAGCAGTTCTTC. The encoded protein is CASRSSTRGSYNEQFF.

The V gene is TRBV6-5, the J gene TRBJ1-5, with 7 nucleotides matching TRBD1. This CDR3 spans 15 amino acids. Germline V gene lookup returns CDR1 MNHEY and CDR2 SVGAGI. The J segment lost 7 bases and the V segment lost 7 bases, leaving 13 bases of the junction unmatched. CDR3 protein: CASTPQKGANQPQHF. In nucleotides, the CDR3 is TGTGCCAGCACGCCACAGAAGGGGGCTAACCAGCCCCAGCATTTT.

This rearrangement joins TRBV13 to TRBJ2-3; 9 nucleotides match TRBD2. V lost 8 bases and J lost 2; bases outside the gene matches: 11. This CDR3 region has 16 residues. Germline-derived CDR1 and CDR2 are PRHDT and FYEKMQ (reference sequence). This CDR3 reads CASHWRGGPPTDTQYF. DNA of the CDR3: TGTGCCAGCCATTGGCGGGGGGGCCCACCCACAGATACGCAGTATTTT.

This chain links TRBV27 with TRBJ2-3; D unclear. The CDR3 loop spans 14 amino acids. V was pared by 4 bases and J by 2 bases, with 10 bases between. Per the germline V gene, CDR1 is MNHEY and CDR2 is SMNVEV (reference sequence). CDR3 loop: CASSSTTATDTQYF. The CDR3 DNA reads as TGTGCCAGCAGTTCAACTACGGCCACAGATACGCAGTATTTT.

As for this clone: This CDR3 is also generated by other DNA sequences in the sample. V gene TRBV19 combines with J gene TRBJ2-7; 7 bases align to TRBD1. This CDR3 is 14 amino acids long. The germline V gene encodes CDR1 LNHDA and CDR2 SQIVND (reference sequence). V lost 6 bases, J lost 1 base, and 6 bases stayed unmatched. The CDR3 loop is CASRGRDSSYEQYF. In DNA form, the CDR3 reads TGTGCCAGTAGAGGTCGGGACAGTTCCTACGAGCAGTACTTC.

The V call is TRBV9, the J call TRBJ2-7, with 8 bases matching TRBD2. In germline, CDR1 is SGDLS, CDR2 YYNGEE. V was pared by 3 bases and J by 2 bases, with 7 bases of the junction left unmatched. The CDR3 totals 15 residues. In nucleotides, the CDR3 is TGTGCCAGCAGCGGGGGTAGCGGGGCCACCTACGAGCAGTACTTC. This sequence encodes CASSGGSGATYEQYF.

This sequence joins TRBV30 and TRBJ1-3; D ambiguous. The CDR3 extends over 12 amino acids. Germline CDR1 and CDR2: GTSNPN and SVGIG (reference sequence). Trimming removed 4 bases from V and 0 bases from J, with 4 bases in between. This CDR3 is CAWTFSGNTIYF. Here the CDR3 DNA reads TGTGCCTGGACGTTCTCTGGAAACACCATATATTTT.

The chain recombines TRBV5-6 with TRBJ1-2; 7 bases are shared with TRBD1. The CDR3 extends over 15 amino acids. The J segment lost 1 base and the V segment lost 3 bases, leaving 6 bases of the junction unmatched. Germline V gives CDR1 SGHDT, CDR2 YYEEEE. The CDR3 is CASSSRDRNNYGYTF. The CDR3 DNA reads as TGTGCCAGCAGCTCGAGGGACAGAAATAACTATGGCTACACCTTC.

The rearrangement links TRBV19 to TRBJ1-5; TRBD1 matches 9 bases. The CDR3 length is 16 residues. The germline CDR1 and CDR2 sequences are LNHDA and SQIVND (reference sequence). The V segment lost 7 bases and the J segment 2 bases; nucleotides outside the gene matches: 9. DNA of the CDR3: TGTGCCAGTACCACAACGGACAGGGGTGGCAATCAGCCCCAGCATTTT. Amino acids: CASTTTDRGGNQPQHF.

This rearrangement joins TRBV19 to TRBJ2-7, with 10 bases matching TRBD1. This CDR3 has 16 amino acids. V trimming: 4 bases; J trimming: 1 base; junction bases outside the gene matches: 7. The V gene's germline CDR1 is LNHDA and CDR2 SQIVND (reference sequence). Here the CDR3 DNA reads TGTGCCAGTAGTAGCGGCCGGGACAGGGGATCCTACGAGCAGTACTTC. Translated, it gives CASSSGRDRGSYEQYF.

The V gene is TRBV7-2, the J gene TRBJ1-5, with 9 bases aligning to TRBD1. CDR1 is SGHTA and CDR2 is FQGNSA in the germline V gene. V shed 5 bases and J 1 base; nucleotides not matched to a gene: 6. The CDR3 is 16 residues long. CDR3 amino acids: CASSLRTGASNQPQHF. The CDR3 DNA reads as TGTGCCAGCAGCCTCCGGACAGGGGCAAGCAATCAGCCCCAGCATTTT.

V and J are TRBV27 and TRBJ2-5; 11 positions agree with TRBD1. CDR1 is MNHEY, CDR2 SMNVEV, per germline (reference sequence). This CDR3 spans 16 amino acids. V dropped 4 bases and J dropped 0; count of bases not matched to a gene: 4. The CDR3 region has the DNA TGTGCCAGCAGTTCGGACAGGGGGCGGGACCAAGAGACCCAGTACTTC. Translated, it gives CASSSDRGRDQETQYF.

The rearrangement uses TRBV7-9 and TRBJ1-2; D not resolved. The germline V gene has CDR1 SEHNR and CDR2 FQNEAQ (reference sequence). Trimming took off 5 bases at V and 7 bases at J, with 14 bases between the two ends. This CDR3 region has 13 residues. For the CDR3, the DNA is TGTGCCAGCAGCGAACTCGGGGAGTCTGGCTACACCTTC. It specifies CASSELGESGYTF.

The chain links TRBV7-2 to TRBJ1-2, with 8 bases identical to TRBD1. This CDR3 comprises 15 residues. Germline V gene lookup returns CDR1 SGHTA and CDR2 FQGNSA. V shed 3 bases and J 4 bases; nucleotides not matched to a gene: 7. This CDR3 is CASSFGQGGAYGYTF. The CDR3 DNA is TGTGCCAGCAGCTTTGGACAGGGAGGCGCCTATGGCTACACCTTC. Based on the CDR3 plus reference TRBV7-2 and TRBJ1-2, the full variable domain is GAGVSQSPSNKVTEKGKDVELRCDPISGHTALYWYRQSLGQGLEFLIYFQGNSAPDKSGLPSDRFSAERTGGSVSTLTIQRTQQEDSAVYLCASSFGQGGAYGYTFGSGTRLTVV.

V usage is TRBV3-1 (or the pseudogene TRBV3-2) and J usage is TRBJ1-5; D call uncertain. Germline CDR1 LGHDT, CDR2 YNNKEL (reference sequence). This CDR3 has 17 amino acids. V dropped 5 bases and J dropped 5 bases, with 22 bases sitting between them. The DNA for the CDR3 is TGTGCCAGCAGCTTACCTGGTCCCATTTGGCATCATCAGCCCCAGCATTTT. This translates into CASSLPGPIWHHQPQHF.

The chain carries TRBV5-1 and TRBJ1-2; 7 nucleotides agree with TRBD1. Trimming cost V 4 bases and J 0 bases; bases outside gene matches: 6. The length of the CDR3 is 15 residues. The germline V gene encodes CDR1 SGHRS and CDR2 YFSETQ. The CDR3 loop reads CASSPWTGANYGYTF. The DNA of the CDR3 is TGCGCCAGCAGCCCCTGGACAGGAGCTAACTATGGCTACACCTTC.